This is a list of T cell receptor beta chains from one sample in a study of Ad26.COV2.S vaccination and SARS-CoV-2 variants. Clones were sequenced by immunoSEQ multiplex PCR, and TCRdb holds only the in-frame ones, with some missing. The sample comprises roughly 410,000 clones, 83% of which are singletons, and about 7.4% rests with the top ten. The material was peripheral blood, obtained in a trial of Ad26.COV2.S vaccine versus placebo. The receptors were gathered from a person between 18 and 60 years old who received the Ad26.COV2.S COVID-19 vaccine or a placebo. CDR3s include the opening cysteine and the closing phenylalanine or tryptophan. A D gene is named only where the DNA matches it firmly. Some rows have no size entry. The others give once, few or many, or a class for an expanded clone.

TRBV18	TRBJ2-3	-	-	TGTGCCAGCTCACCGCGGGAACAGGGGAACACAGATACGCAGTATTTT	CASSPREQGNTDTQYF
TRBV7-2	TRBJ2-1	-	-	TGTGCCAGCAGCTTAGTGAGTGGGGCTGAGCAGTTCTTC	CASSLVSGAEQFF
TRBV14	TRBJ1-1	few	TRBD1	TGTGCCAGCAGCCACGGGACAGGGTGGGCTGAAGCTTTCTTT	CASSHGTGWAEAFF
TRBV6-5	TRBJ2-7	-	-	TGTGCCAGCAGTTCGGGTCTGGACGAGCAGTACTTC	CASSSGLDEQYF
TRBV6-5	TRBJ1-1	-	-	TGTGCCAGCATCTCTGGGCTGCGGGTAGCTGAAGCTTTCTTT	CASISGLRVAEAFF
TRBV7-2	TRBJ2-1	-	-	TGTGCCAGCAGCTCCGGGACACCCTCCTACAATGAGCAGTTCTTC	CASSSGTPSYNEQFF
TRBV2	TRBJ2-2	-	-	TGTGCCAGCAGTGAAGACCCAAGGGGCGCGAACACCGGGGAGCTGTTTTTT	CASSEDPRGANTGELFF
TRBV11-3	TRBJ1-2	-	TRBD1	TGTGCCAGCAGCCCGAAGACAGGGCGGGTTGGTGGCTACACCTTC	CASSPKTGRVGGYTF
TRBV5-1	TRBJ2-7	-	-	TGCGCCAGCAGCAGCGACGCCCGGAGCTCCTACGAGCAGTACTTC	CASSSDARSSYEQYF
TRBV6-5	TRBJ1-6	-	TRBD1	TGTGCCAGCAGTAGACGGGACAGCAATTCACCCCTCCACTTT	CASSRRDSNSPLHF
TRBV18	TRBJ1-3	-	-	TGTGCCAGCTCCCCTCAGAGGGCAGCACACTCTGGAAACACCATATATTTT	CASSPQRAAHSGNTIYF
TRBV11-2	TRBJ1-1	-	-	TGTGCCAGCAGCTTAGTCCAGCTTATGAACACTGAAGCTTTCTTT	CASSLVQLMNTEAFF
TRBV3-1/TRBV3-2	TRBJ2-1	-	-	TGTGCCAGCAGCCAAAGGGCTCCCAATGAGCAGTTCTTC	CASSQRAPNEQFF
TRBV5-1	TRBJ2-1	few	TRBD1	TGCGCCAGCAGCTTGCAACCGGGACAGGGGGCGGGTGAGCAGTTCTTC	CASSLQPGQGAGEQFF
TRBV4-2	TRBJ2-5	-	TRBD2	TGTGCCAGCAGCCAAGATCCGGGGTGGAGGGAGGGGCAAGAGACCCAGTACTTC	CASSQDPGWREGQETQYF
TRBV4-2	TRBJ1-4	-	-	TGTGCCAGCAGCCATTTCCCCAGGGGACCTAATGAAAAACTGTTTTTT	CASSHFPRGPNEKLFF
TRBV5-1	TRBJ1-4	-	TRBD1	TGCGCCAGCAGCAGGGACAGTACAACTAATGAAAAACTGTTTTTT	CASSRDSTTNEKLFF
TRBV11-2	TRBJ2-2	-	TRBD1	TGTGCCAGCAGCTTAGTGTGGACAGGCACCGGGGAGCTGTTTTTT	CASSLVWTGTGELFF
TRBV18	TRBJ1-2	-	-	TGTGCCAGCTCACCAAGGAAAGGCAGGGTGGATAACTATGGCTACACCTTC	CASSPRKGRVDNYGYTF
TRBV20-1	TRBJ1-2	-	-	TGCAGTGCTAGGGACGGATTCTACACCTTC	CSARDGFYTF
TRBV29-1	TRBJ2-7	-	-	TGCAGCGTTTCAGGGGTCCTCACCTACGAGCAGTACTTC	CSVSGVLTYEQYF
TRBV2	TRBJ2-3	-	TRBD2	TGTGCCAGCAGCAAAAGGACTAGCGGGAGTGATACGCAGTATTTT	CASSKRTSGSDTQYF
TRBV5-1	TRBJ2-7	once	TRBD1	TGCGCCAGCAGCCTTACCCGACAGGGGGCGGGGGAGCAGTACTTC	CASSLTRQGAGEQYF
TRBV29-1	TRBJ2-6	-	-	TGCAGCGTTCCCGACAGCTCTGGGGCCAACGTCCTGACTTTC	CSVPDSSGANVLTF
TRBV6-5	TRBJ1-3	-	-	TGTGCCAGCAGTTACTCGAGTCCAGACCGCGGAAACACCATATATTTT	CASSYSSPDRGNTIYF
TRBV5-5	TRBJ1-4	-	TRBD1	TGTGCCAGCAGCCACACAGGGACAGGCTTAAATGAAAAACTGTTTTTT	CASSHTGTGLNEKLFF
TRBV6-6	TRBJ1-2	-	TRBD1	TGTGCCAGCACTCCCTCCTCGACAGGGGGAGGCTACACCTTC	CASTPSSTGGGYTF
TRBV6-5	TRBJ1-3	-	-	TGTGCCAGCAGTTGGTCCGGGGGGGTCGACGGAAACACCATATATTTT	CASSWSGGVDGNTIYF
TRBV29-1	TRBJ2-3	once	-	TGCAGCGTTGAACCTCCATCCCAGACGCAGTATTTT	CSVEPPSQTQYF
TRBV5-6	TRBJ1-6	few	-	TGTGCCAGCAGCTTGGATCCTTCGGGGTGGATATCACCCCTCCACTTT	CASSLDPSGWISPLHF
TRBV5-1	TRBJ1-1	-	-	TGCGCCAGCAGCATTGCTATTGCGGGGATCACTGAAGCTTTCTTT	CASSIAIAGITEAFF
TRBV7-2	TRBJ2-7	-	TRBD2	TGTGCCAGCAGCTTAGTTGTAGCGGGGGGGCGGTACGAGCAGTACTTC	CASSLVVAGGRYEQYF
TRBV19	TRBJ2-1	once	-	TGTGCCAGTAGTAGCGGATCCTACAATGAGCAGTTCTTC	CASSSGSYNEQFF
TRBV5-5	TRBJ2-7	-	-	TGTGCCAGCAGCTTGGTGAGCGCCTACGAGCAGTACTTC	CASSLVSAYEQYF
TRBV30	TRBJ1-2	-	-	TGTGCCTGGTCCGGCATCTTCCGAGGCTACACCTTC	CAWSGIFRGYTF
TRBV4-1	TRBJ2-7	-	-	TGCGCCAGCAGCCAAGAGGAGGTAGGCTCCTACGAGCAGTACTTC	CASSQEEVGSYEQYF
TRBV9	TRBJ2-1	-	-	TGTGCCAGCAGCCCTTTAGCGGATAACTACAATGAGCAGTTCTTC	CASSPLADNYNEQFF
TRBV11-2	TRBJ2-7	-	TRBD2	TGTGCCAGCAGCCAAGGGACTATCTACGAGCAGTACTTC	CASSQGTIYEQYF
TRBV5-4	TRBJ2-3	-	-	TGTGCCAGCAGCTTTCCATCCGGGGGCACAGATACGCAGTATTTT	CASSFPSGGTDTQYF
TRBV28	TRBJ1-1	-	TRBD1	TGTGCCAGCAACGGGGCAGGGGGGGACACTGAAGCTTTCTTT	CASNGAGGDTEAFF
TRBV5-1	TRBJ1-2	-	-	TGCGCCAGCAGCTTGCCCTTAGGTGGCTACACCTTC	CASSLPLGGYTF
TRBV14	TRBJ2-3	-	-	TGTGCCAGCAGCCAAGATCGGCTAGCTGGCACAGATACGCAGTATTTT	CASSQDRLAGTDTQYF
TRBV7-3	TRBJ1-2	-	-	TGTGCCAGCAGCTCAGACAGTTATGGTGGCTACACCTTC	CASSSDSYGGYTF
TRBV4-1	TRBJ1-5	-	-	TGCGCCAGCAGCCAAGGGCGGGGCAATAGCAATCAGCCCCAGCATTTT	CASSQGRGNSNQPQHF
TRBV7-3	TRBJ1-3	once	-	TGTGCCAGCAGCTTAATCGGCTCTGGAAACACCATATATTTT	CASSLIGSGNTIYF